This T cell receptor (beta chain) was documented in a study of T cell responses to AZD1222 COVID-19 vaccine. Germline CDR1 is LNHDA and CDR2 is SQIVND (reference sequence). This CDR3 comprises 14 residues. J was trimmed by 10 bases and V by 5 bases; bases with no gene match: 6. This clone has a single count. Profiled with immunoSEQ multiplex PCR; TCRdb holds only in-frame clones, not every one. Of 130,000 to 150,000 clones in the sample, about 87% are singletons; the top ten hold around 15%. The TCR originated in an adult in good health. Material: peripheral blood, obtained on day 0 of AZD1222 vaccination. The rearrangement uses TRBV19 and TRBJ1-6, with 9 bases identical to TRBD1. In DNA form, the CDR3 reads TGTGCCAGTAGTCAGAGACAGGGGGACTCACCCCTCCACTTT. Its translation is CASSQRQGDSPLHF.